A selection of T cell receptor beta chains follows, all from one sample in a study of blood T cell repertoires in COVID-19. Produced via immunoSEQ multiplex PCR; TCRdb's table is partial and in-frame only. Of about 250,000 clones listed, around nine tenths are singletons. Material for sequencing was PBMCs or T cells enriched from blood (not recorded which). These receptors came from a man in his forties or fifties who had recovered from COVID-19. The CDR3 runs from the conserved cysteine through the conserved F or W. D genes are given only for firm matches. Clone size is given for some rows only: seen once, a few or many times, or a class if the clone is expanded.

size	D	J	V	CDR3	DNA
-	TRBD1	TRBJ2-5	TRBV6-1	CASSENRGSETQYF	TGTGCCAGCAGTGAAAACAGGGGGTCAGAGACCCAGTACTTC
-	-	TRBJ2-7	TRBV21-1	CASSNSQGAESYEQYF	TGTGCCAGCAGCAATTCACAGGGGGCCGAGAGCTACGAGCAGTACTTC
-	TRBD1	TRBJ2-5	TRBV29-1	CSGRDRTKETQYF	TGCAGCGGGCGGGACAGGACCAAAGAGACCCAGTACTTC
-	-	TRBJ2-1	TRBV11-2	CASSLIPGNYNEQFF	TGTGCCAGCAGCTTAATTCCAGGAAACTACAATGAGCAGTTCTTC
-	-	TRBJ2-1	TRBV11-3	CASRPGEPYNEQFF	TGTGCCAGCAGACCGGGGGAGCCCTACAATGAGCAGTTCTTC
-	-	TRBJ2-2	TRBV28	CASSFGVGGVGTGELFF	TGTGCCAGCAGTTTTGGTGTAGGGGGTGTGGGGACCGGGGAGCTGTTTTTT
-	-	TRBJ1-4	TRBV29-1	CSVGMSGWDEKLFF	TGCAGCGTTGGGATGTCAGGTTGGGATGAAAAACTGTTTTTT
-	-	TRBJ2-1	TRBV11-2	CASSSLLGPGSYNEQFF	TGTGCCAGCAGCTCACTACTAGGACCGGGCTCCTACAATGAGCAGTTCTTC
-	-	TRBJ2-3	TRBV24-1	CATSDSRVNRQYF	TGTGCCACCAGTGATTCCAGGGTGAACCGCCAGTATTTT
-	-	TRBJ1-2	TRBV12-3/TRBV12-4	CASSFTNYGYTF	TGTGCCAGCAGTTTCACAAACTATGGCTACACCTTC
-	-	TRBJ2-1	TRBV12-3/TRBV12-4	CASSFSREAQFF	TGTGCCAGCAGTTTTTCCCGAGAAGCACAGTTCTTC
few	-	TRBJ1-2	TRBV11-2	CASTPSGRRDYGYTF	TGTGCCAGCACCCCCTCCGGTAGGCGGGACTATGGCTACACCTTC
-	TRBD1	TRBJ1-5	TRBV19	CASSGGGSTQPQHF	TGTGCCAGCTCAGGGGGAGGTTCAACGCAGCCCCAGCATTTT
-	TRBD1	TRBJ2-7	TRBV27	CASSKIKGTDYEQYF	TGTGCCAGCAGTAAAATTAAAGGGACAGATTACGAGCAGTACTTC
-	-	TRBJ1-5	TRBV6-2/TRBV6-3	CASSFAGQNQPQHF	TGTGCCAGCAGTTTCGCGGGCCAAAATCAGCCCCAGCATTTT
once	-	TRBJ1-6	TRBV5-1	CASSLLSRENSPLHF	TGCGCCAGCAGCTTGTTATCCCGGGAAAATTCACCCCTCCACTTT
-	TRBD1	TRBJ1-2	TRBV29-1	CSVVDRGPGYTF	TGCAGCGTTGTTGACAGGGGGCCTGGCTACACCTTC
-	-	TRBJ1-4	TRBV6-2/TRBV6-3	CASSYSLISTNEKLFF	TGTGCCAGCAGTTACTCGTTAATTTCAACTAATGAAAAACTGTTTTTT
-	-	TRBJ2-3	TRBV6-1	CASSEARYTDTQYF	TGTGCCAGCAGTGAAGCCAGATACACAGATACGCAGTATTTT
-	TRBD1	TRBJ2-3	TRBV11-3	CASSPRTGADTQYF	TGTGCCAGCAGCCCCAGGACAGGGGCAGATACGCAGTATTTT
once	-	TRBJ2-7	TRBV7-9	CASSPTPGVDYEQYF	TGTGCCAGCAGCCCAACCCCAGGGGTTGACTACGAGCAGTACTTC
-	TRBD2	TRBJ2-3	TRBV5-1	CASLPGGRGSTDTQYF	TGCGCCAGCCTACCGGGAGGGCGGGGGAGCACAGATACGCAGTATTTT
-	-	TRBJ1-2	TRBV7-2	CASSLAAGSVNGLVGYTF	TGTGCCAGCAGCTTAGCGGCGGGTTCGGTGAATGGGCTCGTCGGCTACACCTTC
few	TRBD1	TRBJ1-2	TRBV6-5	CASSYDRQGSGGYTF	TGTGCCAGCAGTTACGATAGACAGGGCTCTGGTGGCTACACCTTC
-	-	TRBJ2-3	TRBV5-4	CASSPRVRLLGSTDTQYF	TGTGCCAGCAGCCCTCGGGTGAGGTTGCTCGGGAGCACAGATACGCAGTATTTT
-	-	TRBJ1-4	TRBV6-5	CASSYRQGRSNEKLFF	TGTGCCAGCAGTTACCGGCAGGGCCGAAGTAATGAAAAACTGTTTTTT
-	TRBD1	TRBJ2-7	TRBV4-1	CASSQDPGQGVTYEQYF	TGCGCCAGCAGCCAAGACCCCGGACAGGGGGTTACCTACGAGCAGTACTTC
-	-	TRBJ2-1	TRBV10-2	CASSAGRGNEQFF	TGCGCCAGCAGTGCGGGACGGGGGAATGAGCAGTTCTTC
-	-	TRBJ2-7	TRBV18	CASSPTGYEQYF	TGTGCCAGCTCGCCGACAGGCTACGAGCAGTACTTC
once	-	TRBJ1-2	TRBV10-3	CAINRLGPYGYTF	TGTGCCATCAATCGACTAGGGCCGTATGGCTACACCTTC
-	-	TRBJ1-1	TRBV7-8	CASSRLSGNTEAFF	TGTGCCAGCAGCCGGCTATCTGGGAACACTGAAGCTTTCTTT
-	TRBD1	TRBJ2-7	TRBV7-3	CASSLTGQGGDEQYF	TGTGCCAGCAGCTTAACCGGACAGGGTGGGGACGAGCAGTACTTC
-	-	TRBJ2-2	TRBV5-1	CASSLIPKGGASNTGELFF	TGCGCCAGCAGCTTGATCCCGAAGGGGGGGGCTTCGAACACCGGGGAGCTGTTTTTT
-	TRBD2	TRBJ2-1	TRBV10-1	CASSDGSGGKDNEQFF	TGCGCCAGCAGTGACGGCTCGGGGGGGAAAGACAATGAGCAGTTCTTC
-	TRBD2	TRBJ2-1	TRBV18	CASSPGLAGYNEQFF	TGTGCCAGCTCTCCTGGACTAGCGGGATACAATGAGCAGTTCTTC
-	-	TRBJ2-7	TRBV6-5	CASSYLPLGEQYF	TGTGCCAGCAGTTACCTCCCCCTCGGCGAGCAGTACTTC
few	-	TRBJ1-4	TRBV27	CASSWTATNEKLFF	TGTGCCAGCAGTTGGACAGCAACTAATGAAAAACTGTTTTTT
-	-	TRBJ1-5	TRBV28	CASTPMGGENQPQHF	TGTGCCAGCACTCCAATGGGCGGGGAAAATCAGCCCCAGCATTTT
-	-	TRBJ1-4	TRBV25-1	CASSELLGGSGEKLFF	TGTGCCAGCAGTGAATTATTAGGAGGGTCGGGGGAAAAACTGTTTTTT
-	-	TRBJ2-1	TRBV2	CASSGHTLQVEQFF	TGTGCCAGCAGTGGGCACACGTTGCAGGTGGAGCAGTTCTTC
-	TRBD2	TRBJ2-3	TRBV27	CASRPGLAAGTDTQYF	TGTGCCAGCAGGCCGGGACTAGCCGCAGGTACAGATACGCAGTATTTT
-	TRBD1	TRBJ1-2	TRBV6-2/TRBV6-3	CASSYLGQVGYGYTF	TGTGCCAGCAGTTACCTGGGACAGGTTGGCTATGGCTACACCTTC
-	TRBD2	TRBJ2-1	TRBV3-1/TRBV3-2	CASSLYGTSAYNEQFF	TGTGCCAGCAGTCTCTATGGGACTAGCGCCTACAATGAGCAGTTCTTC